What follows are 25 T cell receptor beta chains derived from one specimen sequenced in a study of T-cell reconstitution after alpha-beta-depleted transplantation in children. Unique molecular identifiers were used to barcode this TCRbeta library. TCRdb fed the PCR reads into MiXCR, producing one record per CDR3 protein. Among a few hundred thousand distinct CDR3 sequences listed, approximately 9.5% were seen once. The sample here was PBMCs from the stem cell graft donor, taken from the stem cell graft. These receptors originate from a human donor who donated a stem cell graft to a child with acute lymphoblastic leukemia.

A few counts support this clonotype. CDR3 sequence (DNA): TGTGCCTGGGGATTGGACAGCCTGGGGGCAGATACGCAGTATTTT. This sequence encodes CAWGLDSLGADTQYF. The chain couples TRBV30 to TRBJ2-3; possibly TRBD1 for D (6 bases). V was clipped by 5 bases and J by 4 bases, with 19 bases between them. This CDR3 region has 15 residues. Germline V gives CDR1 GTSNPN, CDR2 SVGIG (reference sequence).

This clonotype has ten or more counts. The chain recombines TRBV5-1 with TRBJ2-1; 9 bases align to TRBD2. The CDR3 has 16 residues. CDR1 and CDR2 from the germline V gene are SGHRS and YFSETQ. J was trimmed by 0 bases and V by 4 bases; bases with no gene match: 5. The CDR3 spells CASSLLAGSSYNEQFF. The CDR3 nucleotides read TGCGCCAGCAGCCTCCTAGCGGGGAGCTCCTACAATGAGCAGTTCTTC. The variable domain in full, with the rest retrieved from reference TRBV5-1 and TRBJ2-1, is KAGVTQTPRYLIKTRGQQVTLSCSPISGHRSVSWYQQTPGQGLQFLFEYFSETQRNKGNFPGRFSGRQFSNSRSEMNVSTLELGDSALYLCASSLLAGSSYNEQFFGPGTRLTVL.

This clonotype was counted a few times. The V and J genes are TRBV18 and TRBJ2-7; D uncertain. The germline CDR1 and CDR2 sequences are KGHSH and LQKENI. V lost 3 bases and J lost 7, with 13 bases in between. This CDR3 is 13 amino acids long. In DNA form, the CDR3 reads TGTGCCAGCTCACCTGGAACCGACCTTGAGCAGTACTTC. As protein: CASSPGTDLEQYF.

The table lists this clonotype with many counts. The V and J genes are TRBV5-1 and TRBJ1-6, with D possibly matching TRBD1 (6 bases). Germline CDR1 SGHRS, CDR2 YFSETQ. The V gene lost 0 bases and the J gene lost 6 bases, with 7 bases spanning the gap. This CDR3 has 14 residues. CDR3 sequence reads: CASSLAQGNSPLHF. CDR3 bases: TGCGCCAGCAGCTTGGCACAGGGTAATTCACCCCTCCACTTT.

The sample holds many counts of this clonotype. The chain carries TRBV29-1 and TRBJ1-1, with a tentative D call TRBD1 (6 bases). Germline CDR1 is SQVTM and CDR2 is ANQGSEA. The CDR3 has 14 residues. V was trimmed by 4 bases and J by 3 bases, leaving 15 bases between them. Here the CDR3 DNA reads TGCAGCGTTGCCCAAAGGGGGGGCGACACTGAAGCTTTCTTT. Translating it yields CSVAQRGGDTEAFF.

This clonotype has only a few counts. The rearrangement uses TRBV13 and TRBJ2-1; D unresolved. Deletions cut 3 bases from V and 6 bases from J, with 15 bases between. CDR1 is PRHDT, CDR2 FYEKMQ, per germline (reference sequence). CDR3 length: 15 residues. The CDR3 protein is CASSLGIVKGNEQFF. The CDR3 DNA reads TGTGCCAGCAGCTTGGGGATAGTTAAGGGCAATGAGCAGTTCTTC.

V and J are TRBV6-2 or TRBV6-3 and TRBJ1-6, with D perhaps matching TRBD1 (5 bases). Trimming left V 6 bases short and J 7 bases short, with 25 bases between. The CDR3 totals 18 residues. In germline, CDR1 is MNHEY, CDR2 SVGEGT. The CDR3 spells CASRPPKRSGTANSPLHF. CDR3 nucleotides: TGTGCCAGCAGACCCCCAAAACGGTCCGGGACGGCCAATTCACCCCTCCACTTT.

Ten or more counts support this clonotype. The V gene is TRBV5-1, the J gene TRBJ1-1; weak D call: TRBD1 (5 bases). V was cut by 4 bases and J by 3 bases, with 13 bases left in between. The CDR3 consists of 14 residues. From germline, CDR1 is SGHRS and CDR2 YFSETQ. This chain's CDR3 is CASSPGGPYTEAFF. CDR3 coding DNA: TGCGCCAGCAGCCCGGGGGGACCCTACACTGAAGCTTTCTTT. Full variable domain (remainder filled in from reference TRBV5-1 and TRBJ1-1): KAGVTQTPRYLIKTRGQQVTLSCSPISGHRSVSWYQQTPGQGLQFLFEYFSETQRNKGNFPGRFSGRQFSNSRSEMNVSTLELGDSALYLCASSPGGPYTEAFFGQGTRLTVV.

This clonotype is labeled as medium-sized. The chain carries TRBV20-1 and TRBJ2-2, with D possibly being TRBD2 (6 bases). The CDR3 spans 14 residues. Germline CDR1 DFQATT, CDR2 SNEGSKA (reference sequence). With 3 bases removed from V and 6 bases from J, the gap between germline ends came to 14 bases. CDR3 DNA: TGCAGTGCTAGGGGGGGTTCGACCCCCGGGGAGCTGTTTTTT. Translating it yields CSARGGSTPGELFF.

On this clonotype itself: A junction boundary mismatches the germline segment, possibly from a read error. The rearrangement links TRBV6-5 to TRBJ1-2; no definite D call. The CDR3 covers 11 residues. The germline gives CDR1 MNHEY, CDR2 SVGAGI. CDR3 protein: CASSSRSSLFF. CDR3 bases: TGTGCCAGCAGTTCCCGGTCTTCCCTTTTCTTC.

The sample holds many counts of this clonotype. This rearrangement joins TRBV5-5 to TRBJ1-4; no firm D call. The CDR3 is made up of 15 amino acids. The V end lost 4 bases, the J end lost 8 bases, and 18 bases lay between the germline ends. Germline V gives CDR1 SGHKS, CDR2 YYEKEE (reference sequence). CDR3 region: CASSRASGTGEKLFF. The CDR3 nucleotides are TGTGCCAGCAGCCGTGCGTCAGGAACGGGAGAAAAACTGTTTTTT. Based on the CDR3 plus reference TRBV5-5 and TRBJ1-4, the full variable domain is DAGVTQSPTHLIKTRGQQVTLRCSPISGHKSVSWYQQVLGQGPQFIFQYYEKEERGRGNFPDRFSARQFPNYSSELNVNALLLGDSALYLCASSRASGTGEKLFFGSGTQLSVL.

The rearrangement joins TRBV5-1 to TRBJ1-2, with TRBD1 matching over 8 bases. The germline V gene encodes CDR1 SGHRS and CDR2 YFSETQ. CDR3 length: 14 residues. The V segment lost 0 bases and the J segment 7 bases; nucleotides outside the gene matches: 5. CDR3 amino acids: CASSLGGTGSGYTF. CDR3 in DNA: TGCGCCAGCAGCTTGGGAGGGACAGGATCTGGCTACACCTTC.

Only a few counts were recorded for this clonotype. The rearrangement joins TRBV20-1 to TRBJ2-1; 7 bases match TRBD2. V lost 6 bases to trimming and J lost 1 base; unmatched junction nucleotides: 24. Germline lookup yields CDR1 DFQATT and CDR2 SNEGSKA (reference sequence). This CDR3 comprises 20 residues. CDR3 bases: TGCAGTGCCCCAACTCAATATGGCCAGCGGGGCCTCTTATCCTACAATGAGCAGTTCTTC. Amino acids: CSAPTQYGQRGLLSYNEQFF.

The V gene is TRBV20-1, the J gene TRBJ1-5, with a possible D match to TRBD1 (5 bases). V lost 7 bases to trimming and J lost 2 bases, with 9 bases between them. Germline lookup yields CDR1 DFQATT and CDR2 SNEGSKA (reference sequence). This CDR3 has 12 residues. In nucleotides, the CDR3 is TGCAGTGTTGGCAGGGGCAATCAGCCCCAGCATTTT. Its protein is CSVGRGNQPQHF.

The V call is TRBV10-3, the J call TRBJ2-7; maybe TRBD1 (6 bases). The V and J ends lost 3 bases and 0 bases respectively, with 9 bases between them. The V gene's germline CDR1 is ENHRY and CDR2 SYGVKD. The CDR3 covers 14 residues. The CDR3 region has the DNA TGTGCCATCAGTGATGGGGACAACTCCTACGAGCAGTACTTC. Translating gives CAISDGDNSYEQYF.

The table lists this clonotype with many counts. This chain uses TRBV18 with TRBJ1-1; D gene unclear. Germline CDR1 reads KGHSH; CDR2 reads LQKENI. The CDR3 spans 16 residues. Trimming removed 4 bases at V and 2 bases at J, with 17 bases between. CDR3 DNA sequence: TGTGCCAGCTCACTGACTGTCCTCAAACCAAACACTGAAGCTTTCTTT. Encoded protein: CASSLTVLKPNTEAFF.

This clonotype was picked up many times. V and J are TRBV10-3 and TRBJ2-5; 12 nucleotides line up with TRBD2. This CDR3 is built from 15 residues. The V segment lost 4 bases and the J segment 5 bases; nucleotides outside the gene matches: 5. The V gene's germline CDR1 is ENHRY and CDR2 SYGVKD. In nucleotides, the CDR3 is TGTGCCATCAGTGGGGGACTAGCGGGCGCCGAGACCCAGTACTTC. Translating it yields CAISGGLAGAETQYF.

In its sample, this clonotype was seen a few times. The chain recombines TRBV20-1 with TRBJ2-1; D is uncertain. The CDR3 spans 15 residues. Trimming stripped 1 base from V and 0 bases from J, with 10 bases between. The germline V gene has CDR1 DFQATT and CDR2 SNEGSKA (reference sequence). CDR3 sequence reads: CSARGPESSYNEQFF. The CDR3 coding sequence is TGCAGTGCTAGAGGCCCGGAAAGCTCCTACAATGAGCAGTTCTTC.

This clonotype was observed many times. This rearrangement joins TRBV4-2 to TRBJ2-6; D is undetermined. This CDR3 spans 20 amino acids. Trimming stripped 2 bases from V and 1 base from J, with 21 bases between. Germline V lookup: CDR1 LGHNA, CDR2 YNFKEQ. CDR3 in amino acids: CASSQKDGHYRFSGANVLTF. CDR3 in DNA: TGTGCCAGCAGCCAAAAGGACGGGCATTATAGGTTTTCTGGGGCCAACGTCCTGACTTTC.

The V call is TRBV6-5, the J call TRBJ2-3; tentative D call: TRBD2 (6 bases). CDR3 length: 17 amino acids. From germline, CDR1 is MNHEY and CDR2 SVGAGI. The germline V and J ends were trimmed by 5 bases and 4 bases, with 22 bases remaining between them. The CDR3 loop is CASSNIRGSTIADTQYF. The CDR3 bases are TGTGCCAGCAGTAACATACGGGGGTCCACGATCGCAGATACGCAGTATTTT.

This clonotype showed up many times. This chain joins TRBV20-1 and TRBJ1-5, with D hard to call. The CDR3 is 14 residues long. Germline V CDR1 and CDR2: DFQATT, SNEGSKA (reference sequence). The V gene lost 7 bases and the J gene lost 0 bases, with 13 bases spanning the gap. Written as DNA, the CDR3 is TGCAGTGTCAAAGCAGGTACTAGCAATCAGCCCCAGCATTTT. It is translated as CSVKAGTSNQPQHF.

The chain recombines TRBV5-1 with TRBJ2-2, with 11 bases that match TRBD2. Germline V gene lookup returns CDR1 SGHRS and CDR2 YFSETQ. The CDR3 loop spans 16 amino acids. Trimming at V came to 2 bases and at J to 3 bases, leaving 3 bases not matched to a gene. CDR3 region: CASSLRSGGDTGELFF. CDR3 DNA: TGCGCCAGCAGCTTACGTAGCGGGGGGGACACCGGGGAGCTGTTTTTT.

The table lists this clonotype with many counts. The chain recombines TRBV20-1 with TRBJ1-4, with D possibly being TRBD1 (6 bases). Trimming took off 2 bases at V and 4 bases at J, with 17 bases between the two ends. The CDR3 has 16 amino acids. Germline CDR1 reads DFQATT; CDR2 reads SNEGSKA (reference sequence). CDR3 coding DNA: TGCAGTGCTAGAACGGCGTCGGGGGCGAGTAATGAAAAACTGTTTTTT. This codes for CSARTASGASNEKLFF.

This chain connects TRBV11-1 to TRBJ2-1; 11 nucleotides match TRBD2. Trimming at V came to 1 base and at J to 7 bases, leaving 6 bases not matched to a gene. CDR3 length: 16 amino acids. Germline lookup yields CDR1 SGHAT and CDR2 FQDESV (reference sequence). Here the CDR3 DNA reads TGTGCCAGCAGCTTAGGTCGGCGACTAGCGGGGAATGAGCAGTTCTTC. Translating it yields CASSLGRRLAGNEQFF.

Here the CDR3 reads CATSSPGGENTGELFF. The CDR3 DNA reads as TGTGCCACCAGCAGCCCAGGGGGGGAGAACACCGGGGAGCTGTTTTTT. V and J are TRBV15 and TRBJ2-2; either TRBD1 or TRBD2 may supply D (7 bases each). The germline gives CDR1 LNHNV, CDR2 YYDKDF (reference sequence). The CDR3 loop spans 16 amino acids. V lost 3 bases to trimming and J lost 1 base, with 12 bases between them.